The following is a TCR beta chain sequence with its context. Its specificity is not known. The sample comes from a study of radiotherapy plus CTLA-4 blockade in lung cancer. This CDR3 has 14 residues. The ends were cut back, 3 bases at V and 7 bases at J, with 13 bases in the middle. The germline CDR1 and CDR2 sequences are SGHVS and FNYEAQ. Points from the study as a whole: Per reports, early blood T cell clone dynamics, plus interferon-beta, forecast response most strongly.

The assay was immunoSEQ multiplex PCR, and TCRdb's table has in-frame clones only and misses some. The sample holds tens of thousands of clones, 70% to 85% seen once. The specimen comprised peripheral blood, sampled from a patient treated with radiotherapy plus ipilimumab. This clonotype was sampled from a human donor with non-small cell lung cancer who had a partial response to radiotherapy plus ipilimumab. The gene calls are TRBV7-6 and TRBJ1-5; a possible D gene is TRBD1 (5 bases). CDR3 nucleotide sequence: TGTGCCAGCAGCTTGCTCAGGGCGGGACAGCCCCAGCATTTT. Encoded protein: CASSLLRAGQPQHF.